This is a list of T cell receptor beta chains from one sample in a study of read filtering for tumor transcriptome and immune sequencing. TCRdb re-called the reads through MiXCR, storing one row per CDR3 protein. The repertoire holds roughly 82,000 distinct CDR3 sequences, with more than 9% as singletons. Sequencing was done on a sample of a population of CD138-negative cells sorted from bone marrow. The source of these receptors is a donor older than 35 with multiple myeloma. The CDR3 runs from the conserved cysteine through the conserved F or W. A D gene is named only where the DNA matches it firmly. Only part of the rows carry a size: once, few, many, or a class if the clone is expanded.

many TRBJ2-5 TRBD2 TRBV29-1 CSGRGTSGQETQYF TGCAGCGGGAGGGGGACTAGCGGACAAGAGACCCAGTACTTC
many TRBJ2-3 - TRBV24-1 CATSDFAGTSTDTQYF TGTGCCACCAGTGATTTCGCAGGGACTAGCACAGATACGCAGTATTTT
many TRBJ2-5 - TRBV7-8 CASSSEKGFKETQYF TGTGCCAGCAGCTCGGAGAAGGGGTTCAAAGAGACCCAGTACTTC
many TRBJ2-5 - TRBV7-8 CASSPIPLSQYQETQYF TGTGCCAGCAGCCCAATTCCCTTATCTCAGTACCAAGAGACCCAGTACTTC
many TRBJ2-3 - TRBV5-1 CARGQGITDTQYF TGCGCCAGAGGGCAGGGGATCACAGATACGCAGTATTTT
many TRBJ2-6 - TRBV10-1 CASSSVQGQRVGSGANVLTF TGCGCCAGCAGTTCCGTTCAAGGTCAGCGGGTTGGATCTGGGGCCAACGTCCTGACTTTC
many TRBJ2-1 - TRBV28 CASSLYGSGGNEQFF TGTGCCAGCAGTTTATACGGTTCAGGGGGGAATGAGCAGTTCTTC
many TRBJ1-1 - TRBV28 CASKVWISMNTEAFF TGTGCCAGCAAGGTGTGGATTTCAATGAACACTGAAGCTTTCTTT
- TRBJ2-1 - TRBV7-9 CASSFGGASYNEQFF TGTGCCAGCAGCTTCGGGGGAGCCTCCTACAATGAGCAGTTCTTC
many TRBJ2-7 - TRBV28 CASSSPSGRGRYEQYF TGTGCCAGCAGTTCACCTTCAGGGCGGGGACGGTACGAGCAGTACTTC
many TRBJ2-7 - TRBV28 CASSRLLYEQYF TGTGCCAGCAGCCGACTCCTCTACGAGCAGTACTTC